The sequence of this T cell receptor beta chain was determined in a study of T cell changes during pregnancy in multiple sclerosis. Some clones are missing from TCRdb's copy, which holds only in-frame ones; the method was immunoSEQ multiplex PCR. This table has about 100,000 clones, 92% appearing once. The CDR3 sequence is 15 residues long. Trimming stripped 1 base from V and 3 bases from J, with 13 bases between. Germline V gene data show CDR1 as SEHNR and CDR2 as FQNEAQ (reference sequence). J is TRBJ2-7 and V is TRBV7-9; maybe TRBD2 (5 bases). The sample consisted of peripheral blood, taken after pregnancy. This sequence was found in a female donor with multiple sclerosis, enrolled in a pregnancy study. CDR3 in amino acids: CASSLVPDWNYEQYF. CDR3 sequence (DNA): TGTGCCAGCAGCTTAGTCCCGGACTGGAACTACGAGCAGTACTTC.